Listed here are 27 T cell receptor beta chains from one sample, sequenced in a study of yellow fever vaccine responses in identical twins. Each CDR3 protein gets one entry after TCRdb re-called the RT-PCR reads with MiXCR. The table has 4,500 to 7,000 distinct CDR3 sequences, just over 65% seen once; the top ten hold 4% to 4.5%. The specimen was T cells from blood (PBMCs), unsorted or a sorted subset (not recorded which), collected before or after yellow fever vaccination (not recorded which). The receptors were sampled from a woman younger than 35 who received the yellow fever vaccine.

About this clonotype itself: The junction and the germline gene differ at one end; a read error may be behind it. The chain links TRBV7-7 to TRBJ2-1, with D possibly TRBD2 on 5 matching bases. Germline CDR1 SSHAT, CDR2 FNYEAQ (reference sequence). This CDR3 contains 13 residues. Here the CDR3 DNA reads TGTGCTAGCAGCCCCAGCGGATTTAATGAGCAGTTCTTC. Its protein product is CASSPSGFNEQFF.

This chain links TRBV19 with TRBJ2-7; tentative D call: TRBD1 (6 bases). This CDR3 has 16 residues. Germline V gene data show CDR1 as LNHDA and CDR2 as SQIVND (reference sequence). V lost 3 bases, J lost 0 bases, and 15 bases lay in between. This chain's CDR3 is CASSISFGQSSYEQYF. The CDR3 DNA sequence: TGTGCCAGTAGTATCTCCTTCGGACAGAGCTCCTACGAGCAGTACTTC.

This clonotype was found a few times. This chain uses TRBV19 with TRBJ1-4; unclear D gene. The V gene lost 10 bases and the J gene lost 7 bases, with 10 bases spanning the gap. Germline CDR1 and CDR2: LNHDA and SQIVND (reference sequence). This CDR3 comprises 11 residues. The CDR3 coding sequence is TGTGCCACGAGGGAGGGTGAAAAACTGTTTTTT. It specifies CATREGEKLFF.

This clonotype has more than one count but fewer than ten. The V gene is TRBV18, the J gene TRBJ2-4; possible D gene TRBD1, 6 bases. Germline values: CDR1 KGHSH, CDR2 LQKENI. The V gene lost 0 bases and the J gene lost 7 bases, with 10 bases spanning the gap. The CDR3 loop spans 14 amino acids. In DNA form, the CDR3 reads TGTGCCAGCTCACCACCGACCAGGGGTAACATTCAGTACTTC. It yields the protein CASSPPTRGNIQYF.

Only a few counts were recorded for this clonotype. V usage is TRBV29-1 and J usage is TRBJ2-7; maybe TRBD2 (5 bases). The V end was cut by 2 bases, the J end by 7 bases, with 15 bases between. Germline lookup yields CDR1 SQVTM and CDR2 ANQGSEA. The CDR3 is made up of 13 amino acids. The CDR3 sequence is CSVELGDRGEQYF. For the CDR3, the DNA is TGCAGCGTTGAATTGGGAGACCGCGGGGAGCAGTACTTC.

The V and J genes are TRBV4-1 and TRBJ2-2, with 8 bases aligning to TRBD2. Germline CDR1 and CDR2: MGHRA and YSYEKL. V gave up 0 bases and J gave up 2 bases; unmatched junction bases: 5. The CDR3 is 17 amino acids. In DNA, the CDR3 is TGCGCCAGCAGCCAAGATCTAAGCGGGGGTAACACCGGGGAGCTGTTTTTT. Translation: CASSQDLSGGNTGELFF.

The genes are TRBV2 and TRBJ2-7; maybe TRBD2 (5 bases). Trimming removed 4 bases from V and 2 bases from J, with 12 bases in between. This CDR3 has 14 amino acids. CDR1 is SNHLY and CDR2 is FYNNEI in the germline V gene. CDR3 residues: CASSVLGSTYEQYF. The CDR3 DNA is TGTGCCAGCAGTGTACTAGGGTCCACCTACGAGCAGTACTTC.

The genes are TRBV11-3 and TRBJ2-1; the D gene is possibly TRBD1 (6 bases). V was shortened by 5 bases and J by 5 bases, with 13 bases between the two germline ends. This CDR3 comprises 14 residues. CDR1 and CDR2 from the germline V gene are SGHNT and YENEEA. The CDR3 nucleotides read TGTGCCAGCAGCCCGACTACAGGGAACAATGAGCAGTTCTTC. Its protein is CASSPTTGNNEQFF.

This clonotype was counted a single time. The genes are TRBV15 and TRBJ1-5, with D possibly TRBD1 on 6 matching bases. Trimming removed 0 bases at V and 7 bases at J, with 10 bases between. CDR3 size: 14 residues. Per the germline V gene, CDR1 is LNHNV and CDR2 is YYDKDF (reference sequence). The CDR3 region has the DNA TGTGCCACCAGCAGAGATCGAGGACAGCAGCCCCAGCATTTT. It translates to CATSRDRGQQPQHF.

This rearrangement joins TRBV29-1 to TRBJ2-7; 9 bases agree with TRBD1. Germline CDR1 and CDR2: SQVTM and ANQGSEA. The CDR3 is 13 amino acids. The junction had 4 bases not matched to a gene; V was cut back by 3 bases and J by 4 bases. The DNA for the CDR3 is TGCAGCGTTGAGGTACAGGGGGCTTACGAGCAGTACTTC. Amino acids: CSVEVQGAYEQYF.

The chain joins TRBV29-1 to TRBJ2-2, with a tentative D call TRBD1 (6 bases). From germline, CDR1 is SQVTM and CDR2 ANQGSEA. The V gene lost 7 bases and the J gene lost 0 bases, with 9 bases spanning the gap. The CDR3 sequence is 13 residues long. CDR3 sequence (DNA): TGCAGCGCCCGGACAGCGAACACCGGGGAGCTGTTTTTT. This encodes CSARTANTGELFF.

The chain recombines TRBV12-3 or TRBV12-4 with TRBJ1-2; TRBD1 matches 7 bases. The V and J ends lost 4 bases and 3 bases, in that order; junction bases with no gene match: 2. The CDR3 consists of 13 residues. CDR3 sequence: CASSSGQHYGYTF. The CDR3 DNA sequence: TGTGCCAGCAGTTCGGGACAGCACTATGGCTACACCTTC.

The genes are TRBV6-4 and TRBJ2-7; tentatively, D is TRBD1 (6 bases). CDR3 length: 14 amino acids. Germline V gene data show CDR1 as MRHNA and CDR2 as SNTAGT. V gave up 4 bases and J gave up 4 bases, with 14 bases separating them. The DNA of the CDR3 is TGTGCCAGCAGTGCCTCCGGGACATCTTACGAGCAGTACTTC. Translation gives CASSASGTSYEQYF.

This clonotype was counted a few times. The V gene is TRBV7-9, the J gene TRBJ2-7; no clear D. Trimming took 5 bases from V and 0 from J, leaving 8 bases between them. Germline assignment: CDR1 SEHNR and CDR2 FQNEAQ (reference sequence). CDR3 length: 13 residues. As DNA, the CDR3 is TGTGCCAGCAGCGAGGCGCTCTCCTACGAGCAGTACTTC. It is translated as CASSEALSYEQYF. Full variable domain (outside the CDR3, taken from reference TRBV7-9 and TRBJ2-7): DTGVSQNPRHKITKRGQNVTFRCDPISEHNRLYWYRQTLGQGPEFLTYFQNEAQLEKSRLLSDRFSAERPKGSFSTLEIQRTEQGDSAMYLCASSEALSYEQYFGPGTRLTVT.

This clonotype was seen a handful of times. The V and J genes are TRBV20-1 and TRBJ2-7; D gene ambiguous. This CDR3 is built from 15 residues. V was clipped by 0 bases and J by 0 bases, with 12 bases between them. Germline CDR1 and CDR2: DFQATT and SNEGSKA (reference sequence). The CDR3 DNA is TGCAGTGCTAGAGATGATACAATAAGCTCCTACGAGCAGTACTTC. This encodes CSARDDTISSYEQYF.

This chain uses TRBV3-1 with TRBJ1-1, with D perhaps TRBD1 (6 bases). The CDR3 extends over 16 amino acids. Germline loops: CDR1 LGHDT, CDR2 YNNKEL (reference sequence). Between the trimmed V and J ends, which lost 4 bases and 4 bases, there was a span of 19 bases. The CDR3 sequence: CASSPSRPRGGTEAFF. CDR3 sequence (DNA): TGTGCCAGCAGCCCGTCCCGCCCTCGAGGGGGCACTGAAGCTTTCTTT.

V gene TRBV7-1 combines with J gene TRBJ2-1; D ambiguous. TRBV7-1 is known as an ORF, though its function is uncertain. The CDR3 is made up of 14 amino acids. Trimming stripped 3 bases from V and 6 bases from J, with 12 bases between. DNA for the CDR3: TGTGCCAGCAGCTCCCGAGGAAGTGGCAATGAGCAGTTCTTC. Its protein product is CASSSRGSGNEQFF.

The chain recombines TRBV3-1 with TRBJ2-5, with 7 bases aligning to TRBD1. This CDR3 region has 15 residues. Germline values: CDR1 LGHDT, CDR2 YNNKEL (reference sequence). The V and J ends lost 0 bases and 3 bases, in that order; junction bases with no gene match: 4. DNA of the CDR3: TGTGCCAGCAGCCAAGATATAACAGGGGAAGAGACCCAGTACTTC. This encodes CASSQDITGEETQYF.

This clonotype was recorded once. V and J are TRBV20-1 and TRBJ2-3, with 7 bases matching TRBD2. This CDR3 is 14 amino acids long. CDR1 is DFQATT and CDR2 is SNEGSKA in the germline V gene (reference sequence). V shed 5 bases and J 2 bases; nucleotides not matched to a gene: 7. In nucleotides, the CDR3 is TGCAGTGCTCCGGGGGACTACACCACAGATACGCAGTATTTT. As protein: CSAPGDYTTDTQYF.

The chain couples TRBV18 to TRBJ2-3, with D perhaps being TRBD1 or TRBD2 (6 bases each). The CDR3 covers 15 residues. CDR1 is KGHSH, CDR2 LQKENI, per germline. V shed 2 bases and J shed 3 bases, with 12 bases lying between them. CDR3 amino acids: CASSPEGDLTDTQYF. The CDR3 nucleotides read TGTGCCAGCTCACCAGAGGGGGACTTGACAGATACGCAGTATTTT.

This rearrangement joins TRBV20-1 to TRBJ2-7; D call uncertain. Germline CDR1 reads DFQATT; CDR2 reads SNEGSKA (reference sequence). The CDR3 has 14 amino acids. V shed 0 bases and J shed 3 bases, with 12 bases lying between them. The DNA of the CDR3 is TGCAGTGCTAGAGATTCTGGCAGGAACTACGAGCAGTACTTC. This codes for CSARDSGRNYEQYF.

This clonotype was detected a few times. V and J are TRBV20-1 and TRBJ2-7; D might be TRBD1 (6 bases). The germline V gene has CDR1 DFQATT and CDR2 SNEGSKA (reference sequence). This CDR3 has 14 amino acids. V lost 2 bases and J 4 bases, leaving 15 bases between the germline ends. Written as DNA, the CDR3 is TGCAGTGCTAGACAGGGGACGATGATATACGAGCAGTACTTC. It specifies CSARQGTMIYEQYF.

The rearrangement joins TRBV12-3 or TRBV12-4 to TRBJ2-1, with 7 bases that match TRBD2. The CDR3 is 12 amino acids. J lost 8 bases, V lost 2 bases, and 0 bases had no gene match. The CDR3 DNA follows: TGTGCCAGCAGTTTACTAGCGGATGAGCAGTTCTTC. It is translated as CASSLLADEQFF.

The chain couples TRBV29-1 to TRBJ1-1; D unclear. V lost 8 bases and J 0 bases, leaving 16 bases between the germline ends. The CDR3 contains 14 residues. The germline V gene encodes CDR1 SQVTM and CDR2 ANQGSEA. The CDR3 sequence is CSFRQAMMNTEAFF. The CDR3 DNA reads TGCAGCTTCAGACAAGCCATGATGAACACTGAAGCTTTCTTT.

This clonotype was observed a few times. The J gene is TRBJ2-1, the V gene TRBV10-3, with D tentatively TRBD1 (5 bases). Germline V gives CDR1 ENHRY, CDR2 SYGVKD. V gave up 5 bases and J gave up 3 bases, with 20 bases separating them. CDR3 length: 17 residues. The CDR3 loop reads CAISKSQGLYLYNEQFF. The DNA for the CDR3 is TGTGCCATCAGTAAGAGTCAGGGCCTCTACCTCTACAATGAGCAGTTCTTC.

The chain uses TRBV29-1 and TRBJ2-1, with 10 bases lining up with TRBD1. Germline assignment: CDR1 SQVTM and CDR2 ANQGSEA. Germline trimming cut 4 bases from V and 3 bases from J; bases unmatched to any gene: 3. The CDR3 has 14 amino acids. In DNA, the CDR3 is TGCAGCGTTGCGACAGGGGGCGACTACAATGAGCAGTTCTTC. Translation: CSVATGGDYNEQFF.

This clonotype was seen more than once but under ten times. This rearrangement joins TRBV6-1 to TRBJ2-1; 7 bases map to TRBD1. The V and J ends lost 5 bases and 6 bases, in that order; junction bases with no gene match: 13. Per germline, CDR1 MNHNS and CDR2 SASEGT. The CDR3 totals 16 residues. CDR3 amino acids: CASSKSSGTEGNEQFF. Here the CDR3 DNA reads TGTGCCAGCAGTAAAAGCAGTGGGACAGAGGGCAATGAGCAGTTCTTC.